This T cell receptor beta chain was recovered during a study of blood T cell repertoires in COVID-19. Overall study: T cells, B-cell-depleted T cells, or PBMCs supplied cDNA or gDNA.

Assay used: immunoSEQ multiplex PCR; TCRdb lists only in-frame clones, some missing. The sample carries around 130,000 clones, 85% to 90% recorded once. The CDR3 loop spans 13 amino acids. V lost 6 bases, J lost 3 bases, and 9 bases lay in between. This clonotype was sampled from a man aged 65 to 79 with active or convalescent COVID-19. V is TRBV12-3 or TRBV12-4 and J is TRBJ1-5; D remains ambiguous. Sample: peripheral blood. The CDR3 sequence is CASRGDFNQPQHF. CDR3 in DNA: TGTGCCAGCAGGGGAGACTTCAATCAGCCCCAGCATTTT.